This T cell receptor (beta chain) was found in a study of Ad26.COV2.S vaccination and SARS-CoV-2 variants. Treatment: about 20 received Ad26.COV2.S at low or high dose, single or two shots; 5 received placebo; per-sample allocation not given. Sample collection was performed on day 63 after the first vaccine or placebo injection. Worth noting for this clone: Its antigen is not identified.

Profiling relied on immunoSEQ multiplex PCR, and the TCRdb table lists in-frame clones only, not all of them. The sample records approximately 480,000 clones, around 88% being singletons. General observations from the study: Substantial breadth was reportedly displayed by spike-specific CD8+ and CD4+ T cell responses after vaccination.

The receptor comes from a person aged 18-65 years who received the Ad26.COV2.S COVID-19 vaccine or a placebo. Material: peripheral blood, obtained in a trial of Ad26.COV2.S vaccine versus placebo.

The CDR3 DNA is TGTGCCAAAGAAGGTGGGGGACAGGGGTACGAGCAGTACTTC. It translates to CAKEGGGQGYEQYF. The genes are TRBV19 and TRBJ2-7; TRBD1 agrees at 10 bases. V was pared by 10 bases and J by 4 bases, with 10 bases of the junction left unmatched. The CDR3 length is 14 residues. Germline V gene lookup returns CDR1 LNHDA and CDR2 SQIVND (reference sequence). Full variable domain (missing parts from reference TRBV19 and TRBJ2-7): DGGITQSPKYLFRKEGQNVTLSCEQNLNHDAMYWYRQDPGQGLRLIYYSQIVNDFQKGDIAEGYSVSREKKESFPLTVTSAQKNPTAFYLCAKEGGGQGYEQYFGPGTRLTVT.